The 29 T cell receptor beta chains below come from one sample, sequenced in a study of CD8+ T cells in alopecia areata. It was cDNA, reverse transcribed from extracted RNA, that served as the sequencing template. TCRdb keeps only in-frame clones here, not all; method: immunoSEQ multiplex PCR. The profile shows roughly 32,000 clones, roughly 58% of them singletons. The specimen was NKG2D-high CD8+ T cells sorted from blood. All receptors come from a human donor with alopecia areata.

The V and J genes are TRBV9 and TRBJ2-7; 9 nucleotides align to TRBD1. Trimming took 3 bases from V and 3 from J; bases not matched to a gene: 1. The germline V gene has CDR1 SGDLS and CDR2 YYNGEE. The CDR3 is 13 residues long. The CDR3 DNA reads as TGTGCCAGCAGCGGGACAGGGGACTACGAGCAGTACTTC. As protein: CASSGTGDYEQYF.

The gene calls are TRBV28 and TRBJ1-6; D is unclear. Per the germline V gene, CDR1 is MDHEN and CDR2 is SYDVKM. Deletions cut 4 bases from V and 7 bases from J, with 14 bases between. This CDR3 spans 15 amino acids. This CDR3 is CASSSSGLENSPLHF. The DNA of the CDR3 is TGTGCCAGCAGTTCCTCAGGTCTCGAGAATTCACCCCTCCACTTT.

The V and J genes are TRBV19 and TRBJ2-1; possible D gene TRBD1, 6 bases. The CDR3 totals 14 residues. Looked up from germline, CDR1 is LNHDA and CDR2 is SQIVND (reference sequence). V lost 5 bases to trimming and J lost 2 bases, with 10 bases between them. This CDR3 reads CASSRDNAYNEQFF. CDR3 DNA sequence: TGTGCCAGTAGTCGGGACAACGCCTACAATGAGCAGTTCTTC.

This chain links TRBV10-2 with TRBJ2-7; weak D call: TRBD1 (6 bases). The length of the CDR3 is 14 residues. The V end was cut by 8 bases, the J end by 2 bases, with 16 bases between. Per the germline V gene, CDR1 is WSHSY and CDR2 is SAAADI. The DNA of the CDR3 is TGCGCCAGCGGATTGACAGGTTCAACCTACGAGCAGTACTTC. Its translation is CASGLTGSTYEQYF.

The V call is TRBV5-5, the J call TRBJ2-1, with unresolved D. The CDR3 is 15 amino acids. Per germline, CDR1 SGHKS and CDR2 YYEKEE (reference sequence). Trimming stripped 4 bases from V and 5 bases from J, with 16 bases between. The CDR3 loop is CASSTWGTFHNEQFF. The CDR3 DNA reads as TGTGCCAGCAGCACTTGGGGTACATTCCACAATGAGCAGTTCTTC.

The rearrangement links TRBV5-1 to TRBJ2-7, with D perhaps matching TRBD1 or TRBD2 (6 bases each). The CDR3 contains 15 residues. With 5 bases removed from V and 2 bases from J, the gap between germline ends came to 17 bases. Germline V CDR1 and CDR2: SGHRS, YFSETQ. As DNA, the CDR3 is TGCGCCAGCAGAGACCCCGGGGGCCTCCCCTACGAGCAGTACTTC. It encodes CASRDPGGLPYEQYF.

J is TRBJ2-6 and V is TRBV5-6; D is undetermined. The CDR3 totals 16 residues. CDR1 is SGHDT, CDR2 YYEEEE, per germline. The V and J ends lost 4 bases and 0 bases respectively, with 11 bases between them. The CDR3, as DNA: TGTGCCAGCAGCGTCGGCAGTTTCTCTGGGGCCAACGTCCTGACTTTC. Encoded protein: CASSVGSFSGANVLTF.

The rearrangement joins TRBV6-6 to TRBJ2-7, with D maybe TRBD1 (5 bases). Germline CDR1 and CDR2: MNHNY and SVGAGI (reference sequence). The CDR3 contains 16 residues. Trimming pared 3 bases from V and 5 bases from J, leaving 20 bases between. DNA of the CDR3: TGTGCCAGCAGTTATCTGAGCAGGGTATATGAGGACGAGCAGTACTTC. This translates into CASSYLSRVYEDEQYF.

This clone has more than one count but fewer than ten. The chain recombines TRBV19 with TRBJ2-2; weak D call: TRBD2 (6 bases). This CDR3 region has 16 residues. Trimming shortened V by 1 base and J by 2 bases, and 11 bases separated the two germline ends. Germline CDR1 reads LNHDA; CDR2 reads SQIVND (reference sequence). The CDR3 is CASSIVSGENTGELFF. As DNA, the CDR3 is TGTGCCAGTAGTATAGTTTCGGGGGAAAACACCGGGGAGCTGTTTTTT.

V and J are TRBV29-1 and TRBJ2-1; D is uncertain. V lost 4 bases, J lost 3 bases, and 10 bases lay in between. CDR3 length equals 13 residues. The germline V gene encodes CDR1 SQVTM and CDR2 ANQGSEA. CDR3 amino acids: CSVVAADYNEQFF. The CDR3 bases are TGCAGCGTTGTTGCGGCCGACTACAATGAGCAGTTCTTC.

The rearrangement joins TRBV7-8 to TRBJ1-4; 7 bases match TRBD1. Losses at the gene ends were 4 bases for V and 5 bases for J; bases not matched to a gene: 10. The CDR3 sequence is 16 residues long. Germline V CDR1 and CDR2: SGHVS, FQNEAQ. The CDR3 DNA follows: TGTGCCAGCAGCTCCCACCAACAGGGGCTGAATGAAAAACTGTTTTTT. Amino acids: CASSSHQQGLNEKLFF.

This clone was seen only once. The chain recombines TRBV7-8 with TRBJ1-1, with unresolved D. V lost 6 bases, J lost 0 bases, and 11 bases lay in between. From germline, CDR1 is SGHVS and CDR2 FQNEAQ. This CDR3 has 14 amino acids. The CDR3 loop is CASSQPAMNTEAFF. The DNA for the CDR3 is TGTGCCAGCAGTCAACCGGCAATGAACACTGAAGCTTTCTTT.

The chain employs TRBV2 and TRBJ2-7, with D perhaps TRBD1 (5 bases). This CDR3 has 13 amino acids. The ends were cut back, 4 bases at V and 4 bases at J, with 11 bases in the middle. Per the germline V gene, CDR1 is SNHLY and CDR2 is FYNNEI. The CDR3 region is CASSAAGRYEQYF. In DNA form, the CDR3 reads TGTGCCAGCAGTGCGGCAGGGCGGTACGAGCAGTACTTC.

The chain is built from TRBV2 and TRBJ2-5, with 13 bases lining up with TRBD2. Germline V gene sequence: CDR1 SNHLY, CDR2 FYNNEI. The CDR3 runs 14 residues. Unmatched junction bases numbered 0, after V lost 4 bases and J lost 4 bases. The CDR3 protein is CASSGLAGGETQYF. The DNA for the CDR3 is TGTGCCAGCAGTGGACTAGCGGGAGGAGAGACCCAGTACTTC.

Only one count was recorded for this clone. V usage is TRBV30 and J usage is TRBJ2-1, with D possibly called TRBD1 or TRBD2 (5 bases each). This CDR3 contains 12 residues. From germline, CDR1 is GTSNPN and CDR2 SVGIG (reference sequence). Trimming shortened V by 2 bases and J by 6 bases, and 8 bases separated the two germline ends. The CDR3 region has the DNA TGTGCCTGGAGTCAAGGGACCAATGAGCAGTTCTTC. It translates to CAWSQGTNEQFF.

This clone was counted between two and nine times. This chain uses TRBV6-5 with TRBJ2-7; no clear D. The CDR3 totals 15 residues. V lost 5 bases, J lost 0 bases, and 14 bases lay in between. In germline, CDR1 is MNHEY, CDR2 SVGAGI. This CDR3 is CASSTLLGSSYEQYF. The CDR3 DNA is TGTGCCAGCAGTACCTTACTGGGGTCCTCCTACGAGCAGTACTTC.

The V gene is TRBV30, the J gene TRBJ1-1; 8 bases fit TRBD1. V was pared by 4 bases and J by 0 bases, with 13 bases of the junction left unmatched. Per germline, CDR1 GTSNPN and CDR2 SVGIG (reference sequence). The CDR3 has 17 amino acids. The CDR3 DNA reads TGTGCCTGGAATTTCAGGGGGCGCGGAGGCGTGAACACTGAAGCTTTCTTT. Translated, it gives CAWNFRGRGGVNTEAFF.

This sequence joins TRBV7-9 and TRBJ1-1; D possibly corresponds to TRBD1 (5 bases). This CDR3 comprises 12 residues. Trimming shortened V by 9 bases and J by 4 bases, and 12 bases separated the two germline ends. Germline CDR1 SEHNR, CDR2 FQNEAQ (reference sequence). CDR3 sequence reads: CASQGGSTEAFF. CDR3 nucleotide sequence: TGTGCCAGTCAGGGAGGAAGCACTGAAGCTTTCTTT. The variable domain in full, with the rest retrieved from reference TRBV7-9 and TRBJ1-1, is DTGVSQNPRHKITKRGQNVTFRCDPISEHNRLYWYRQTLGQGPEFLTYFQNEAQLEKSRLLSDRFSAERPKGSFSTLEIQRTEQGDSAMYLCASQGGSTEAFFGQGTRLTVV.

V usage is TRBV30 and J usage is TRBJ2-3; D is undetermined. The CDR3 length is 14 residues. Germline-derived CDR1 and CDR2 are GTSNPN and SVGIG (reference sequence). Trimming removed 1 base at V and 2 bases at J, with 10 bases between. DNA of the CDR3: TGTGCCTGGAGTGCTCTTGGGAACACAGATACGCAGTATTTT. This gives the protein CAWSALGNTDTQYF. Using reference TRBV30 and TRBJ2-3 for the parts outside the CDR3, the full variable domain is SQTIHQWPATLVQPVGSPLSLECTVEGTSNPNLYWYRQAAGRGLQLLFYSVGIGQISSEVPQNLSASRPQDRQFILSSKKLLLSDSGFYLCAWSALGNTDTQYFGPGTRLTVL.

CDR3 loop: CSVEDWGTSGGTTDTQYF. DNA of the CDR3: TGCAGCGTTGAAGATTGGGGGACTAGCGGGGGGACCACAGATACGCAGTATTTT. This chain uses TRBV29-1 with TRBJ2-3; TRBD2 aligns across 15 bases. The CDR3 runs to 18 residues. The V and J ends lost 0 bases and 2 bases, in that order; junction bases with no gene match: 6. Germline V gives CDR1 SQVTM, CDR2 ANQGSEA.

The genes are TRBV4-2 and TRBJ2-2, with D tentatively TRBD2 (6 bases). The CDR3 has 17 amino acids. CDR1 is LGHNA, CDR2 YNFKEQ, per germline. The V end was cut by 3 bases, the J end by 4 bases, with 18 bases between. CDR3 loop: CASSHPGGGLGTGELFF. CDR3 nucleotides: TGTGCCAGCAGCCACCCCGGTGGAGGGCTGGGCACCGGGGAGCTGTTTTTT.

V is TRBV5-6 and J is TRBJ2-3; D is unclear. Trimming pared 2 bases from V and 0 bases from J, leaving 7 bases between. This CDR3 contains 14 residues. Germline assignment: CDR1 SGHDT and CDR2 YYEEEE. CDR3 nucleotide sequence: TGTGCCAGCAGCTTAGGAGTGAGCACAGATACGCAGTATTTT. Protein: CASSLGVSTDTQYF.

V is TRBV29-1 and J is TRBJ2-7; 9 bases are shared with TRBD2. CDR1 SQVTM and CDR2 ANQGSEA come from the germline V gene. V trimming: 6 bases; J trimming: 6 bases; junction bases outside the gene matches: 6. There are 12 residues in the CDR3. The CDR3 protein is CSVEAGGAEQYF. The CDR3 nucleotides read TGCAGCGTGGAGGCGGGAGGGGCCGAGCAGTACTTC.

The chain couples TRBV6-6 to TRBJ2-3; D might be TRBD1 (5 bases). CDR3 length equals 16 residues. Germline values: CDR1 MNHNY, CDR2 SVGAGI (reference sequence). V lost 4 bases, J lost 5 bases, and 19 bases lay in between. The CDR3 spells CASSSSRESLEDTQYF. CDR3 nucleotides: TGTGCCAGCAGTTCTTCCAGGGAATCCTTGGAAGATACGCAGTATTTT.

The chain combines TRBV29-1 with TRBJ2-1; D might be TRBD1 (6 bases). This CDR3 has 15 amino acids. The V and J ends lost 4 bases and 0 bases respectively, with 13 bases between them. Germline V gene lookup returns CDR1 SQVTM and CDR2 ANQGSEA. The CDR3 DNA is TGCAGCGTTGCCTTAACAGGGAACTCCTACAATGAGCAGTTCTTC. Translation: CSVALTGNSYNEQFF.

CDR3 protein: CASSLAGNNEQFF. The CDR3, as DNA: TGTGCCAGCAGCTTAGCGGGGAACAATGAGCAGTTCTTC. The chain carries TRBV11-2 and TRBJ2-1; possible D gene TRBD2, 5 bases. The germline V and J ends were trimmed by 1 base and 5 bases, with 6 bases remaining between them. Per the germline V gene, CDR1 is SGHAT and CDR2 is FQNNGV. CDR3 size: 13 residues.

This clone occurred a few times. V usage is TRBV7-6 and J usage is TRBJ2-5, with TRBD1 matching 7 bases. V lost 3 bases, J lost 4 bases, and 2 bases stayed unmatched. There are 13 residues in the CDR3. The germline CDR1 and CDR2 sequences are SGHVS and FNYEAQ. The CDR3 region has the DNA TGTGCCAGCAGCTTTAACAGGGGAGAGACCCAGTACTTC. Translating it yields CASSFNRGETQYF.

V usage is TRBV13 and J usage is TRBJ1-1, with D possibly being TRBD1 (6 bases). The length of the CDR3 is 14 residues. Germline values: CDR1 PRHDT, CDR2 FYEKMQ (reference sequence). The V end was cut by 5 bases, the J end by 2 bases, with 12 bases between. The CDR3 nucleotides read TGTGCCAGCAGCCAGGCGACAGGAAACACTGAAGCTTTCTTT. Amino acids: CASSQATGNTEAFF.

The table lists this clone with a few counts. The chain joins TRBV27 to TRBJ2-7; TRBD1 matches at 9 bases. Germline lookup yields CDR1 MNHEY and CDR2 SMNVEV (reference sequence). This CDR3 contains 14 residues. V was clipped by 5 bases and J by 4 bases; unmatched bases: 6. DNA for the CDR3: TGTGCCAGCAGTCAAACAGGGGGCGCGTACGAGCAGTACTTC. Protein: CASSQTGGAYEQYF.